Listed here are 5 T cell receptor beta chains from one sample, sequenced in a study of T-cell memory formation after mild COVID-19. Each CDR3 protein gets one entry after TCRdb re-called the 5' RACE reads with MiXCR. The table has roughly 620,000 distinct CDR3 sequences, 18% seen once. The sample comprised PBMCs or a T cell subset sorted from them (not recorded which). All receptors derive from an adult woman who had mild COVID-19 (a few samples of this study predate the infection). Cell type and time point are not known.

This clonotype was recorded a few times. The chain combines TRBV5-1 with TRBJ2-3, with 8 bases fitting TRBD2. CDR1 SGHRS and CDR2 YFSETQ come from the germline V gene. V was pared by 2 bases and J by 5 bases, with 7 bases of the junction left unmatched. This CDR3 is 15 amino acids long. DNA for the CDR3: TGCGCCAGCAGCTTTACGGGGGGGTGGCAAGATACGCAGTATTTT. It specifies CASSFTGGWQDTQYF.

Only a few counts were recorded for this clonotype. CDR3 in DNA: TGCGCCAGCAGCTCTCGGACTAGCGGGGGCTACGAGCAGTACTTC. This gives the protein CASSSRTSGGYEQYF. This chain uses TRBV5-1 with TRBJ2-7, with 13 bases lining up with TRBD2. Germline V gene lookup returns CDR1 SGHRS and CDR2 YFSETQ. V shed 3 bases and J 3 bases; nucleotides not matched to a gene: 3. The CDR3 is 15 residues long.

The J gene is TRBJ2-5, the V gene TRBV30, with D unclear. The V gene lost 0 bases and the J gene lost 9 bases, with 20 bases spanning the gap. Germline V gives CDR1 GTSNPN, CDR2 SVGIG (reference sequence). This CDR3 is 15 amino acids long. The CDR3 loop is CAWSVGRTTGLAQYF. The CDR3 coding sequence is TGTGCCTGGAGTGTAGGGCGAACAACGGGCCTGGCCCAGTACTTC.

V and J are TRBV6-1 and TRBJ1-1; D gene unclear. From germline, CDR1 is MNHNS and CDR2 SASEGT. The CDR3 sequence is 14 residues long. Trimming shortened V by 2 bases and J by 0 bases, and 7 bases separated the two germline ends. CDR3 DNA: TGTGCCAGCAGTGAACGCCTGATGAACACTGAAGCTTTCTTT. This sequence encodes CASSERLMNTEAFF.

This clonotype showed up many times. The V call is TRBV19, the J call TRBJ1-5, with a possible D match to TRBD1 (6 bases). Germline V CDR1 and CDR2: LNHDA, SQIVND (reference sequence). With 7 bases removed from V and 4 bases from J, the gap between germline ends came to 11 bases. This CDR3 is 13 amino acids long. CDR3 sequence (DNA): TGTGCCAGTACAGGACAGAGAAATCAGCCCCAGCATTTT. Translated, it gives CASTGQRNQPQHF. The full variable domain, with the rest looked up from reference TRBV19 and TRBJ1-5, is DGGITQSPKYLFRKEGQNVTLSCEQNLNHDAMYWYRQDPGQGLRLIYYSQIVNDFQKGDIAEGYSVSREKKESFPLTVTSAQKNPTAFYLCASTGQRNQPQHFGDGTRLSIL.